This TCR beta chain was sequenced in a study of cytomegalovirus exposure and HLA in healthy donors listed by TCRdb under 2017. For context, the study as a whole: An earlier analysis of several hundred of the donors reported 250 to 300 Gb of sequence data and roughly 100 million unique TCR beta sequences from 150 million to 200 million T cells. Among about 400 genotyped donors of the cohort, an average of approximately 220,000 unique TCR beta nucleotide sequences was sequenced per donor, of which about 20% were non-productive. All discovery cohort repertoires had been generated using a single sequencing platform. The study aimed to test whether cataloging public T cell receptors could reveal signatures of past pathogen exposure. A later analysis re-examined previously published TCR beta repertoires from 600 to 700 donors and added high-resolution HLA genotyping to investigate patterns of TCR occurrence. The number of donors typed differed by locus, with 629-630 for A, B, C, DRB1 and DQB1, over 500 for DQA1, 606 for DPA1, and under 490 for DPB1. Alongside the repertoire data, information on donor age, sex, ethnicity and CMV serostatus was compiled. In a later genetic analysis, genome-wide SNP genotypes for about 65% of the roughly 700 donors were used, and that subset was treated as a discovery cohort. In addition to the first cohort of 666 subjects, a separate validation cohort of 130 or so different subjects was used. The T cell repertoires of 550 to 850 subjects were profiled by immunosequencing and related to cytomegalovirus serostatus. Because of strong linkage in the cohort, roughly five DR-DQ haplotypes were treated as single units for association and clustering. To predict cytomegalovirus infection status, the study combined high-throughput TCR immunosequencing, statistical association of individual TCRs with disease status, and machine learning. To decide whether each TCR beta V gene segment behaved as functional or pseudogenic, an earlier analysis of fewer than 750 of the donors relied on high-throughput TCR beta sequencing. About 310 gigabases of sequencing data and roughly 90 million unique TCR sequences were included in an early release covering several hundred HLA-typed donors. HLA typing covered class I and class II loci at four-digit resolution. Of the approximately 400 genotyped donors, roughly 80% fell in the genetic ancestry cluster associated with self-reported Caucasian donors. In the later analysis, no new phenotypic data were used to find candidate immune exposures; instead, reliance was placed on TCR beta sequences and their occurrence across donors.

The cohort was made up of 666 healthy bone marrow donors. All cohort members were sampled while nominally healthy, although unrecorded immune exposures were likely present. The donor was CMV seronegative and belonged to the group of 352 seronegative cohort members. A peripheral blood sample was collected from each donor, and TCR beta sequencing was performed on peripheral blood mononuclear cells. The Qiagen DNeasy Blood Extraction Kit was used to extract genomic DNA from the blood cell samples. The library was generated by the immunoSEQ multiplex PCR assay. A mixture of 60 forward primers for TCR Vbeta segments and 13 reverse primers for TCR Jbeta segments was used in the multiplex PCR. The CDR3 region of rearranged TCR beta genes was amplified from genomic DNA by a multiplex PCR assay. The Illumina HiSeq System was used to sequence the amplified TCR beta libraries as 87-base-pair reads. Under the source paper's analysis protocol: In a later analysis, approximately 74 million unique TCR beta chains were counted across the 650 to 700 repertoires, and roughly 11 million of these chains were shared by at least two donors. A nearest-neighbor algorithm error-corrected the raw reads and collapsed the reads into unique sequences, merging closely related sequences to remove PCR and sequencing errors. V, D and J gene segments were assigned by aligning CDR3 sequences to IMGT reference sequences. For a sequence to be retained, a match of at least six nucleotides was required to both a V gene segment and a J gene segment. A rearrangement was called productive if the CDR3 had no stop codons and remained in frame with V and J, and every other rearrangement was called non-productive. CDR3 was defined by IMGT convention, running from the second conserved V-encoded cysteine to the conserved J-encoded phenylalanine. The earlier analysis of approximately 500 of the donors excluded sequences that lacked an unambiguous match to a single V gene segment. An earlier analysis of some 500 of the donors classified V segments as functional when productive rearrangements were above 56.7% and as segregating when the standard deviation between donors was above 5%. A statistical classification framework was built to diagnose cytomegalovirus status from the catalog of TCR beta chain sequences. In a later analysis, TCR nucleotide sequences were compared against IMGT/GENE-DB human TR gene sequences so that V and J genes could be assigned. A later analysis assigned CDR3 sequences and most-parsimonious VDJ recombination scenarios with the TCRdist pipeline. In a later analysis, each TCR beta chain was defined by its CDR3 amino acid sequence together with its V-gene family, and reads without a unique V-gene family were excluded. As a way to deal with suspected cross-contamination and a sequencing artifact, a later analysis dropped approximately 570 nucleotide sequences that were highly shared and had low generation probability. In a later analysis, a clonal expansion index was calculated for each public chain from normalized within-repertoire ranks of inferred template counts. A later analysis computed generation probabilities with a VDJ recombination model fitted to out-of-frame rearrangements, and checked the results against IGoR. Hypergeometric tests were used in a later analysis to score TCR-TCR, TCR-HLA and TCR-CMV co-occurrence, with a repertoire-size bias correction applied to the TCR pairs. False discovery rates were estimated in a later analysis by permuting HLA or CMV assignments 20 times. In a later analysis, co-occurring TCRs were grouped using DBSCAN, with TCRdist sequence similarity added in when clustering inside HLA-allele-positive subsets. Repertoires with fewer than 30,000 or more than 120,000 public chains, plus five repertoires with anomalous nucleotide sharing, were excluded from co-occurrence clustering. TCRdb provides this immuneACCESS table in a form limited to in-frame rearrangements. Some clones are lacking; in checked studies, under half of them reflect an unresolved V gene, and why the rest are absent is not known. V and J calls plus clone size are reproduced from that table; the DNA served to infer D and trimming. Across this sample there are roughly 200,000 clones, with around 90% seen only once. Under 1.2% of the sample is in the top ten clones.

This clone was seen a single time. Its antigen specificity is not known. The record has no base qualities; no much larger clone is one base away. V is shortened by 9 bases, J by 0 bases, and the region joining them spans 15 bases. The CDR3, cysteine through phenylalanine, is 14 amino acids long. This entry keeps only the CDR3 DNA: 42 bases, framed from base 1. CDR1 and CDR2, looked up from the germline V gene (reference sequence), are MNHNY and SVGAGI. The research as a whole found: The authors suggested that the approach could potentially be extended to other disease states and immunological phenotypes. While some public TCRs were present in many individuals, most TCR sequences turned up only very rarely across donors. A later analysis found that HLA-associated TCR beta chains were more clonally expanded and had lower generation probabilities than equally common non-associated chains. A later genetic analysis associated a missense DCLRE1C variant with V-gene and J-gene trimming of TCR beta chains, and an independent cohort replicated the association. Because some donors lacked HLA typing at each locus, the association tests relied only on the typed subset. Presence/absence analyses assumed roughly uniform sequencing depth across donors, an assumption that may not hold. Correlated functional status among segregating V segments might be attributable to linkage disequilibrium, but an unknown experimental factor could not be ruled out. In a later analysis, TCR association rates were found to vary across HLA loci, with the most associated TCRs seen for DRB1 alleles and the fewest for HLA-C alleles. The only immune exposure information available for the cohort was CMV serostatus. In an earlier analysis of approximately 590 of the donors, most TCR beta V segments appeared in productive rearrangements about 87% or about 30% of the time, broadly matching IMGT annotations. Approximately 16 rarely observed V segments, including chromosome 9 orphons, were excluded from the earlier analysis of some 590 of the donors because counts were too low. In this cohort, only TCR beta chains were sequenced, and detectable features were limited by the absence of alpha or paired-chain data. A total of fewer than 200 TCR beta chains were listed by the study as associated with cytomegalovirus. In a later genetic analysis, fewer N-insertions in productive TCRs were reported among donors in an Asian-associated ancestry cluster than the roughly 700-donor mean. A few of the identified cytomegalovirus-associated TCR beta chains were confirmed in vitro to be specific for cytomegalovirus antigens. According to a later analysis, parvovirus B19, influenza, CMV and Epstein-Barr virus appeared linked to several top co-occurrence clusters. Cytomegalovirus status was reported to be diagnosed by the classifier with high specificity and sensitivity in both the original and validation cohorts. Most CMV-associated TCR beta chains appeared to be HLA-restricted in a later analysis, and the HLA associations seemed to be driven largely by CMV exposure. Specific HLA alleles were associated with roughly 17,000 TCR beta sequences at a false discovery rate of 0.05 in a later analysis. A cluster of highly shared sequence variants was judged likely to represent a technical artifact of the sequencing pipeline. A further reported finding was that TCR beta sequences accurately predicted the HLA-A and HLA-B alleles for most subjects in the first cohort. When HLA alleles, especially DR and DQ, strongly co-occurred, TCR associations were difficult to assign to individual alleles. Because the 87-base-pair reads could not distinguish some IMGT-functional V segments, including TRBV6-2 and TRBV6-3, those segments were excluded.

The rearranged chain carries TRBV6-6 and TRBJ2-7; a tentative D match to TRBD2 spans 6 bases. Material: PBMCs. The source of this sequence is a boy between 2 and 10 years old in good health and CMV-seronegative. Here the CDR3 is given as CASSGTLLSYEQYF. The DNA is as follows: TGTGCCAGTTCAGGGACTCTCCTCTCCTACGAGCAGTACTTC.